Sequencing of this T cell receptor (beta chain) was carried out in a study of preoperative IRX-2 immunotherapy in early breast cancer. Libraries were prepared by immunoSEQ multiplex PCR; TCRdb keeps only in-frame clonotypes and omits some of them. The profile shows more than 20,000 clones, about four fifths of them singletons. V gave up 4 bases and J gave up 6 bases; unmatched junction bases: 7. Germline V gene data show CDR1 as LNHDA and CDR2 as SQIVND (reference sequence). The CDR3 length is 15 residues. Treatment described: preoperative locoregional IRX-2 cytokine immunotherapy. This phase Ib study tested locoregional IRX-2 cytokine immunotherapy given before surgery.

The receptor was isolated from a human donor with breast cancer. The chain is built from TRBV19 and TRBJ2-1; 9 bases are a match to TRBD1. The sample in question was lymph node tissue, obtained before IRX-2 immunotherapy. CDR3 sequence reads: CASSKSRDRVNEQFF. The CDR3 DNA sequence: TGTGCCAGTAGTAAGTCCCGGGACAGGGTCAATGAGCAGTTCTTC.